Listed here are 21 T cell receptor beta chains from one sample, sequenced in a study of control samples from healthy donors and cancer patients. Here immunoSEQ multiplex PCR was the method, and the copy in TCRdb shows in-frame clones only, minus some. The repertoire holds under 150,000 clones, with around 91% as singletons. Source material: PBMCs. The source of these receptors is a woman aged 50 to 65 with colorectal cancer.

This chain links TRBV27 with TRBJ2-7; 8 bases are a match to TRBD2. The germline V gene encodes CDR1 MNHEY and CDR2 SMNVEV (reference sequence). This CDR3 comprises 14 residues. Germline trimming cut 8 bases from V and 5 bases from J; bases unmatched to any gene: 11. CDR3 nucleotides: TGTGCCAGCGGGAGAGCGGGGGTATCCCACGAGCAGTACTTC. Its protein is CASGRAGVSHEQYF.

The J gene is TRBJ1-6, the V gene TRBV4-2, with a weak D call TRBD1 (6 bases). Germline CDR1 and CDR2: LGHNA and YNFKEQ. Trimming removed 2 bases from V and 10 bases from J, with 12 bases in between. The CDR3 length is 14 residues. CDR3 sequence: CASSQSGGQSPLHF. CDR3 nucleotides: TGTGCCAGCAGCCAATCGGGGGGGCAATCACCCCTCCACTTT.

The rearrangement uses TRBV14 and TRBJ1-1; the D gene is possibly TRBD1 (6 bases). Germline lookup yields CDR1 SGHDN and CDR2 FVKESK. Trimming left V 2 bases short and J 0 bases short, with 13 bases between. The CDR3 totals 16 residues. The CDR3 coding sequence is TGTGCCAGCAGCCAAACGGGGGGGGACATGAACACTGAAGCTTTCTTT. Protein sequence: CASSQTGGDMNTEAFF. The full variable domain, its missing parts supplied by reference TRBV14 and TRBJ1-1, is EAGVTQFPSHSVIEKGQTVTLRCDPISGHDNLYWYRRVMGKEIKFLLHFVKESKQDESGMPNNRFLAERTGGTYSTLKVQPAELEDSGVYFCASSQTGGDMNTEAFFGQGTRLTVV.

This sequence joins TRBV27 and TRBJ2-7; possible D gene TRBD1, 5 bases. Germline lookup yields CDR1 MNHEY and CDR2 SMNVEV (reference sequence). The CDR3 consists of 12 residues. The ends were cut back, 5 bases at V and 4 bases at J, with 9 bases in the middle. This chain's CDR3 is CASSRQGYEQYF. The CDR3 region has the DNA TGTGCCAGCAGTCGCCAGGGTTACGAGCAGTACTTC.

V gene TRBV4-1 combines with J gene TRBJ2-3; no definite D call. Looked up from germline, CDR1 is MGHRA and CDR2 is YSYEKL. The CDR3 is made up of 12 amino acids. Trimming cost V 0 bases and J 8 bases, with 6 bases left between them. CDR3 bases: TGCGCCAGCAGCCAAGATTCTACTACGCAGTATTTT. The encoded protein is CASSQDSTTQYF.

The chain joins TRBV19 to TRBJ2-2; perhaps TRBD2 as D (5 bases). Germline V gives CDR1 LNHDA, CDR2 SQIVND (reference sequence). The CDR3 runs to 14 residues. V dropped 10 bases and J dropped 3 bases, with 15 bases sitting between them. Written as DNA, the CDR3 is TGTGCCACTTCTCGGGGTCCCTACACCGGGGAGCTGTTTTTT. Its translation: CATSRGPYTGELFF.

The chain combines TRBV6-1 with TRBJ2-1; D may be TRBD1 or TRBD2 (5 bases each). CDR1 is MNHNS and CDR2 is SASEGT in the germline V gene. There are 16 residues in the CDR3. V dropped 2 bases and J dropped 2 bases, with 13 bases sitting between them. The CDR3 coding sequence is TGTGCCAGCAGTGAACGGAGGCAGGGCACCTACAATGAGCAGTTCTTC. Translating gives CASSERRQGTYNEQFF.

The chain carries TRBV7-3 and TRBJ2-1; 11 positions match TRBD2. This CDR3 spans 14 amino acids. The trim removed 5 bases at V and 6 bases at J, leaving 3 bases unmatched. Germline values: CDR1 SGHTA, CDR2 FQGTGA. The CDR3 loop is CASSLGLAVNEQFF. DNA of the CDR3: TGTGCCAGCAGCCTGGGACTAGCGGTCAATGAGCAGTTCTTC.

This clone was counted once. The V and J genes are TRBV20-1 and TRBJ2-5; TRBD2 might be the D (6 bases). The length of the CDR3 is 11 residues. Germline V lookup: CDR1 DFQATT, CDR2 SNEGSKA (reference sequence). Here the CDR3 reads CSGGGSETQYF. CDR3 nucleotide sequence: TGCAGCGGGGGTGGGTCGGAGACCCAGTACTTC.

The CDR3 loop reads CASSSTDYEQYF. As DNA, the CDR3 is TGTGCCAGCAGCTCAACAGATTACGAGCAGTACTTC. This chain uses TRBV7-9 with TRBJ2-7; D call uncertain. CDR3 length: 12 amino acids. Trimming stripped 4 bases from V and 4 bases from J, with 8 bases between. CDR1 is SEHNR and CDR2 is FQNEAQ in the germline V gene (reference sequence).

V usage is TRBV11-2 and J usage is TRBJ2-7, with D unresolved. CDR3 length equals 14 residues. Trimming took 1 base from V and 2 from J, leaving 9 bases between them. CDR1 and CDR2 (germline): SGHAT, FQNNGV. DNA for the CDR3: TGTGCCAGCAGCTTAGTGGGCGGTACCTACGAGCAGTACTTC. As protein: CASSLVGGTYEQYF.

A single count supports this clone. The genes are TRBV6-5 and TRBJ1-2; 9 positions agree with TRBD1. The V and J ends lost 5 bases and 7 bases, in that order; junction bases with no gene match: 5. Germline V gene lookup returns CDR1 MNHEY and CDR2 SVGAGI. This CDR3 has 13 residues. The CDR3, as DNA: TGTGCCAGCAGTCTTACAGGGGGCCTTGGCTACACCTTC. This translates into CASSLTGGLGYTF.

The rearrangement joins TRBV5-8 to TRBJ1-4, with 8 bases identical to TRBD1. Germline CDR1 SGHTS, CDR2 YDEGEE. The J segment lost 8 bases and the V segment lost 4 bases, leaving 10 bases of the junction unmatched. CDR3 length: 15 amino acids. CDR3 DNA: TGTGCCAGCAGCAGAACCGGGACAGGAGGCGAAAAACTGTTTTTT. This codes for CASSRTGTGGEKLFF. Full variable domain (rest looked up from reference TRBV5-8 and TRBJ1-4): EAGVTQSPTHLIKTRGQQATLRCSPISGHTSVYWYQQALGLGLQFLLWYDEGEERNRGNFPPRFSGRQFPNYSSELNVNALELEDSALYLCASSRTGTGGEKLFFGSGTQLSVL.

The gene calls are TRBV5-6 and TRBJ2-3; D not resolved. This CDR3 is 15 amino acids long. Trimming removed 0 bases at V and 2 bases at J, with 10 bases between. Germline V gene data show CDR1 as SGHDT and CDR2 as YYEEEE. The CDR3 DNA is TGTGCCAGCAGCTTGGTTTCCATGAACACAGATACGCAGTATTTT. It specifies CASSLVSMNTDTQYF.

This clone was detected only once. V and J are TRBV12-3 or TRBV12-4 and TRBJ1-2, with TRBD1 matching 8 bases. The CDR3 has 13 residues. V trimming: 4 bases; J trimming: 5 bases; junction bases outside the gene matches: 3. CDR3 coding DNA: TGTGCCAGCAGTTACAGGGGGATTTATGGCTACACCTTC. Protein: CASSYRGIYGYTF.

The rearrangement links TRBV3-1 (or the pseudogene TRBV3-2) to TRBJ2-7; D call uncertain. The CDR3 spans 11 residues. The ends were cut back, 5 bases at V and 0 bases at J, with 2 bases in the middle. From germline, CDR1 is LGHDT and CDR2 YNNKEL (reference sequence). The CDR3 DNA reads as TGTGCCAGCAGCTCCTCCTACGAGCAGTACTTC. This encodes CASSSSYEQYF.

The CDR3 region is CAWSEGETTRTGYTF. CDR3 bases: TGTGCCTGGAGTGAGGGGGAAACAACACGGACAGGCTACACCTTC. The chain carries TRBV30 and TRBJ1-2; weak D call: TRBD1 (6 bases). Germline V gene lookup returns CDR1 GTSNPN and CDR2 SVGIG (reference sequence). The CDR3 contains 15 residues. V was cut by 1 base and J by 8 bases, with 20 bases left in between.

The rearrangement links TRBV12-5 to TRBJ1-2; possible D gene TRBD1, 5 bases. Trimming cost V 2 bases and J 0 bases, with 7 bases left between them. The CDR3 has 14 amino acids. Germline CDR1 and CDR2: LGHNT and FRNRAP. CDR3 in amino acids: CASGLLGPNYGYTF. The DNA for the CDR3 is TGTGCTAGTGGTTTGCTGGGACCTAACTATGGCTACACCTTC.

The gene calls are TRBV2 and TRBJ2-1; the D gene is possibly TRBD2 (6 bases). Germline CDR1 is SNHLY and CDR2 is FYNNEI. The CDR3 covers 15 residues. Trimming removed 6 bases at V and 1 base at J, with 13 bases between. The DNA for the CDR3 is TGTGCCAGCAGATCGAGCGGGTCTTCCTACAATGAGCAGTTCTTC. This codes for CASRSSGSSYNEQFF.

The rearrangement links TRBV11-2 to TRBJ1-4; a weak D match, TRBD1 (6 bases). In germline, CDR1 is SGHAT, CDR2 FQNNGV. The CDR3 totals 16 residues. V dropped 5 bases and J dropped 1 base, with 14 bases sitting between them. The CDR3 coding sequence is TGTGCCAGCAGCCCAAGGGGGGCAGGAACTAATGAAAAACTGTTTTTT. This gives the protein CASSPRGAGTNEKLFF.

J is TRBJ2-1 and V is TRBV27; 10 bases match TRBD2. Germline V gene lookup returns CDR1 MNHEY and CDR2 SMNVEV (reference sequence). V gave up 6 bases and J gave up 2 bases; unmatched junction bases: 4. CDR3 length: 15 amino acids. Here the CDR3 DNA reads TGTGCCAGCAGGGTAGGACTAGCGGCCTACAATGAGCAGTTCTTC. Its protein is CASRVGLAAYNEQFF.